This T cell receptor beta chain was identified during a study of monozygotic twins with inflammatory bowel disease. Findings of the study overall: Among IBD patients, fewer clonotypes were shared with others than among healthy twins, especially with disease activity.

TCRdb processed the 5' RACE reads again and assigns one entry to each CDR3 protein, with no DNA. The specimen's table records fewer than 550,000 distinct CDR3 sequences. CDR3 length: 15 amino acids. Germline-derived CDR1 and CDR2 are SGHRS and YFSETQ. Remarks on this clonotype: Its antigen remains unidentified.

The sequenced material came from blood. V is TRBV5-1 and J is TRBJ2-1. The source of this sequence is a human donor with ulcerative colitis or Crohn's disease, or a healthy co-twin of an affected twin (not recorded which). The CDR3 loop reads CASSVQLEPYNEQFF.